The rows below give T cell receptor beta chains drawn from one sample of a study of T cell repertoires in cytomegalovirus infection. TCRdb redid the calling of the reads with MiXCR, one entry per CDR3 protein. The sample includes around 450,000 distinct CDR3 sequences, around 11% of them seen just once. The sequenced material came from PBMCs. These receptors were obtained from a human donor in good health (CMV status not recorded). Some clones in this sample may be carry-over from other donors' samples. The CDR3 runs from the conserved cysteine through the conserved F or W. Fields, in order: clone size, J gene, D gene, V gene, CDR3 DNA, CDR3 protein. A D gene is named only where the DNA matches it firmly. Some rows mark clone size as missing; the rest say once, few, many or name a class of expanded clone.

>many|TRBJ1-1|.|TRBV19
TGTGCCAGCAGTTCCGGACAGAAGAACACTGAAGCTTTCTTT
CASSSGQKNTEAFF
>few|TRBJ2-3|.|TRBV20-1
TGCAGTGCAGCCCGAAGCGGCGCGGGCGATACGCAGTATTTT
CSAARSGAGDTQYF
>many|TRBJ2-1|TRBD1|TRBV28
TGTGCCAGCAGTCTTTCCGGGACAGGGGTCGCTGAGCAGTTCTTC
CASSLSGTGVAEQFF
>.|TRBJ2-7|.|TRBV19
TGTGCCAGTAGTATAGACCGGACCTACGAGCAGTACTTC
CASSIDRTYEQYF
>few|TRBJ2-5|.|TRBV5-5
TGTGCCAGCAGCTTGGATCCTAGACGGGAGACCCAGTACTTC
CASSLDPRRETQYF
>few|TRBJ1-2|TRBD1|TRBV5-5
TGTGCCAGCAGCTTGTTCGGAAGACAGGGGAAGGATGGCTACACCTTC
CASSLFGRQGKDGYTF
>many|TRBJ2-3|TRBD2|TRBV5-1
TGCGCCAGCAGCTTGACTAGCGGGGGAGCCAGCACGCAGTATTTT
CASSLTSGGASTQYF
>many|TRBJ1-5|TRBD1|TRBV6-1
TGTGCCAGCAGTGATGGACAGGCAGGCAATCAGCCCCAGCATTTT
CASSDGQAGNQPQHF
>many|TRBJ2-1|.|TRBV20-1
TGCAGTGCTAGAAGACTAGTATTCGGCTACAATGAGCAGTTCTTC
CSARRLVFGYNEQFF
>few|TRBJ1-2|.|TRBV7-9
TGTGCCAGCAGCTCCCTCAGGGAAAACTATGGCTACACCTTC
CASSSLRENYGYTF
>many|TRBJ1-2|TRBD1|TRBV10-3
TGTGCCATCAGTGAGTCGGGCAGGGGGCTCGATTTGAATGGCTACACCTTC
CAISESGRGLDLNGYTF
>few|TRBJ2-2|.|TRBV7-3
TGTGCCAGCAGCGAGTCAAACACCGGGGAGCTGTTTTTT
CASSESNTGELFF
>many|TRBJ1-6|.|TRBV6-1
TGTGCCAGCAGTGAAGTCCCAGGTTCACCCCTCCACTTT
CASSEVPGSPLHF
>few|TRBJ1-2|TRBD1|TRBV20-1
TGCAGTGCTAGAGATATCGGCAGGGGGAAGGATGGCTACACCTTC
CSARDIGRGKDGYTF
>many|TRBJ2-3|TRBD1|TRBV7-2
TGTGCCAGCAGCCCGACAGGGTCAGATACGCAGTATTTT
CASSPTGSDTQYF
>many|TRBJ2-7|.|TRBV7-2
TGTGCCAGCAGTTACGGGGCCTCCTACGAGCAGTACTTC
CASSYGASYEQYF
>many|TRBJ2-7|.|TRBV6-1
TGTGCCAGCAGTGAAGAGCTAGTTTGCACCTTC
CASSEELVCTF
>.|TRBJ2-3|.|TRBV3-1
TGTGCCAGCAGCCAAGCGACTTCTGTCACAGATACGCAGTATTTT
CASSQATSVTDTQYF
>.|TRBJ1-2|TRBD1|TRBV10-3
TGTGCCATCAGTGATGGGACAGCTAACTATGGCTACACCTTC
CAISDGTANYGYTF
>many|TRBJ1-1|.|TRBV19
TGTGCCAGTAGCCCACGGAACACTGAAGCTTTCTTT
CASSPRNTEAFF
>many|TRBJ2-3|.|TRBV28
TGTGCCAGCAGTCCCCCCAGAGATACGCAGTATTTT
CASSPPRDTQYF
>.|TRBJ2-1|TRBD2|TRBV5-4
TGTGCCAGCAGCTTGTTGGGGGGGGAGCAGTTCTTC
CASSLLGGEQFF
>few|TRBJ1-1|.|TRBV20-1
TGCAGTGCTAGAGAGGGCCACGTGAACACTGAAGCTTTCTTT
CSAREGHVNTEAFF
>many|TRBJ1-4|.|TRBV7-8
TGTGCCAGCAGCTGGGCTGGGGGGCGGAGCGCCTTTTTT
CASSWAGGRSAFF
>many|TRBJ2-2|.|TRBV11-1
TGTGCCAGCATCCAAACGCGGGACACCGGGGAGCTGTTTTTT
CASIQTRDTGELFF